The clone carrying this TCR beta chain was observed at least ten times. Preparation of the TCRbeta library used unique molecular identifiers. TCRdb called the PCR reads again in MiXCR, with one record for every CDR3 protein. This sample has around 440,000 distinct CDR3 sequences; about 10% occur once, and the top ten carry 2% to 2.5%. The record originates from a study of T-cell reconstitution after alpha-beta-depleted transplantation in children. The V gene end was trimmed by 5 bases and the J gene end by 7 bases; junction bases not matched to a gene: 6. The CDR3 length is 16 residues. Per germline, CDR1 SGHTA and CDR2 FQGNSA.

This receptor was identified in a child aged 2 to 10 with inherited bone marrow failure, due to receive a stem cell transplant. J is TRBJ2-1 and V is TRBV7-2; 15 nucleotides align to TRBD2. The material sequenced was PBMCs, taken before TCRalphabeta/CD19-depleted stem cell transplant. In DNA form, the CDR3 reads TGTGCCAGCAGCCGAAGGACTAGCGGGAGGGGGAATGAGCAGTTCTTC. It yields the protein CASSRRTSGRGNEQFF.